The source of this TCR beta chain is a study of Ad26.COV2.S vaccination and SARS-CoV-2 variants. This clone was seen a single time. Here immunoSEQ multiplex PCR was the method, and the copy in TCRdb shows in-frame clones only, minus some. The profile shows some 640,000 clones, more than 70% of them singletons. Germline V gene sequence: CDR1 GTSNPN, CDR2 SVGIG (reference sequence). The CDR3 is made up of 14 amino acids. J lost 0 bases, V lost 3 bases, and 3 bases had no gene match. Described treatment: about 20 received Ad26.COV2.S at low or high dose, single or two shots; 5 received placebo; per-sample allocation not given. Specimens were obtained on day 63 following the first vaccine or placebo injection.

This sequence joins TRBV30 and TRBJ2-7; TRBD1 aligns across 9 bases. Sample: peripheral blood, taken in a trial of Ad26.COV2.S vaccine versus placebo. The clonotype originates from a person between 18 and 59 years old who received the Ad26.COV2.S COVID-19 vaccine or a placebo. The CDR3 is CAWSGTGSSYEQYF. CDR3 DNA: TGTGCCTGGAGCGGGACAGGGAGCTCCTACGAGCAGTACTTC.